Each of the 20 T cell receptor beta chains below was sequenced from the same sample in a study of T-cell memory formation after mild COVID-19. TCRdb re-derived calls from the 5' RACE reads in MiXCR, one entry per CDR3 protein. The sample has about 150,000 distinct CDR3 sequences, 20% to 25% seen once; the top ten hold approximately 25%. Sequencing was carried out using PBMCs or a T cell subset sorted from them (not recorded which). The receptors shown here come from an adult woman who had mild COVID-19 (a few samples of this study predate the infection). Cell type and time point are not known.

In this sample, this clonotype turned up a few times. This rearrangement joins TRBV29-1 to TRBJ1-5; the D gene is possibly TRBD1 (6 bases). The CDR3 is made up of 15 amino acids. The V end lost 4 bases, the J end lost 6 bases, and 19 bases lay between the germline ends. The V gene's germline CDR1 is SQVTM and CDR2 ANQGSEA. CDR3 region: CSVVLGLGGAQPQHF. The DNA of the CDR3 is TGCAGCGTTGTTCTCGGTCTTGGGGGGGCTCAGCCCCAGCATTTT.

This clonotype occurred a few times. The CDR3 nucleotides read TGTGCCAGCAGCAAAGGACACCGCTACGAGCAGTACTTC. Protein sequence: CASSKGHRYEQYF. The chain uses TRBV21-1 and TRBJ2-7. TRBV21-1 constitutes a pseudogene. The CDR3 loop spans 13 amino acids.

This clonotype has a handful of counts. V and J are TRBV27 and TRBJ1-5; no clear D. The CDR3 length is 16 residues. Trimming stripped 0 bases from V and 3 bases from J, with 12 bases between. The germline V gene has CDR1 MNHEY and CDR2 SMNVEV (reference sequence). In nucleotides, the CDR3 is TGTGCCAGCAGTTTATCAGGGTACCTCTACAATCAGCCCCAGCATTTT. This gives the protein CASSLSGYLYNQPQHF.

This chain links TRBV29-1 with TRBJ1-4, with TRBD1 as a possible D gene (6 bases). Trimming cost V 6 bases and J 7 bases, with 15 bases left between them. Per the germline V gene, CDR1 is SQVTM and CDR2 is ANQGSEA. The CDR3 sequence is 13 residues long. DNA for the CDR3: TGCAGCGTCACCGAACAGGGTTTTGAAAAACTGTTTTTT. Protein: CSVTEQGFEKLFF.

This clonotype has more than one count but fewer than ten. The chain recombines TRBV5-1 with TRBJ1-2; a weak D match, TRBD1 (6 bases). The CDR3 totals 15 residues. Between the trimmed V and J ends, which lost 2 bases and 7 bases, there was a span of 18 bases. Looked up from germline, CDR1 is SGHRS and CDR2 is YFSETQ. The CDR3 sequence is CASSLSTGREFGYTF. CDR3 sequence (DNA): TGCGCCAGCAGCTTATCGACAGGTCGGGAGTTTGGCTACACCTTC.

J is TRBJ1-1 and V is TRBV12-5; D unclear. The germline V gene encodes CDR1 LGHNT and CDR2 FRNRAP. Between the trimmed V and J ends, which lost 1 base and 4 bases, there was a span of 4 bases. The CDR3 is made up of 12 amino acids. CDR3 protein: CASGLGSTEAFF. As DNA, the CDR3 is TGTGCTAGTGGTTTGGGGAGCACTGAAGCTTTCTTT.

This clonotype appeared a few times. V is TRBV25-1 and J is TRBJ1-1; 10 nucleotides agree with TRBD1. V lost 3 bases, J lost 3 bases, and 4 bases stayed unmatched. The CDR3 extends over 15 amino acids. The germline V gene has CDR1 MGHDK and CDR2 SYGVNS. CDR3 nucleotide sequence: TGTGCCAGCAGTGACCCGACAGGGGGCTACACTGAAGCTTTCTTT. This encodes CASSDPTGGYTEAFF.

This clonotype occurred a few times. The chain uses TRBV29-1 and TRBJ1-2, with D tentatively TRBD1 (6 bases). CDR3 size: 13 residues. V shed 0 bases and J shed 5 bases, with 10 bases lying between them. The germline V gene has CDR1 SQVTM and CDR2 ANQGSEA. CDR3 sequence reads: CSVEDPGQYGYTF. The CDR3 DNA reads TGCAGCGTTGAAGATCCCGGACAGTATGGCTACACCTTC. The full variable domain, in which reference TRBV29-1 and TRBJ1-2 provide the parts outside the CDR3, is SAVISQKPSRDICQRGTSLTIQCQVDSQVTMMFWYRQQPGQSLTLIATANQGSEATYESGFVIDKFPISRPNLTFSTLTVSNMSPEDSSIYLCSVEDPGQYGYTFGSGTRLTVV.

The V and J genes are TRBV11-3 and TRBJ2-1; TRBD2 is a possible D gene (5 bases). The CDR3 has 13 residues. Germline-derived CDR1 and CDR2 are SGHNT and YENEEA. Trimming took off 2 bases at V and 10 bases at J, with 12 bases between the two ends. CDR3 amino acids: CASSLLGIREQFF. In DNA form, the CDR3 reads TGTGCCAGCAGCTTACTCGGGATAAGGGAGCAGTTCTTC.

This chain connects TRBV9 to TRBJ1-2; D is ambiguous. V was trimmed by 3 bases and J by 4 bases, leaving 13 bases between them. Germline lookup yields CDR1 SGDLS and CDR2 YYNGEE. The CDR3 covers 14 residues. CDR3 sequence: CASSADSAGYGYTF. The CDR3 DNA reads TGTGCCAGCAGCGCCGACTCGGCGGGCTATGGCTACACCTTC.

In its sample, this clonotype was seen a few times. V is TRBV7-9 and J is TRBJ1-1, with D unresolved. The germline CDR1 and CDR2 sequences are SEHNR and FQNEAQ (reference sequence). The V gene lost 5 bases and the J gene lost 11 bases, with 18 bases spanning the gap. The CDR3 is 13 amino acids. The CDR3 region is CASSPLLPPIAFF. Here the CDR3 DNA reads TGTGCCAGCAGCCCCTTGTTGCCCCCCATTGCTTTCTTT.

The chain recombines TRBV7-9 with TRBJ1-2; TRBD1 aligns across 8 bases. The V gene's germline CDR1 is SEHNR and CDR2 FQNEAQ (reference sequence). The CDR3 covers 17 residues. The ends lost 0 bases at V and 3 bases at J; junction bases unmatched: 9. In DNA, the CDR3 is TGTGCCAGCAGCTTAGCGCGCGCAGGGGGCTTTTACTATGGCTACACCTTC. Translated, it gives CASSLARAGGFYYGYTF. The full variable domain, with the rest looked up from reference TRBV7-9 and TRBJ1-2, is DTGVSQNPRHKITKRGQNVTFRCDPISEHNRLYWYRQTLGQGPEFLTYFQNEAQLEKSRLLSDRFSAERPKGSFSTLEIQRTEQGDSAMYLCASSLARAGGFYYGYTFGSGTRLTVV.

This clonotype was observed a few times. The chain joins TRBV5-1 to TRBJ2-3; D might be TRBD2 (7 bases). There are 15 residues in the CDR3. Trimming stripped 7 bases from V and 2 bases from J, with 17 bases between. Germline loops: CDR1 SGHRS, CDR2 YFSETQ. The CDR3 sequence is CASGGGILYTDTQYF. In DNA, the CDR3 is TGCGCCAGCGGCGGGGGCATCCTATACACAGATACGCAGTATTTT.

This clonotype appeared many times. This chain links TRBV20-1 with TRBJ2-3; D unresolved. This CDR3 has 10 residues. Germline-derived CDR1 and CDR2 are DFQATT and SNEGSKA (reference sequence). V lost 4 bases, J lost 3 bases, and 2 bases lay in between. CDR3 amino acids: CSAITDTQYF. DNA for the CDR3: TGCAGTGCTATAACAGATACGCAGTATTTT.

This clonotype came up a few times. This chain uses TRBV5-1 with TRBJ1-1, with D uncertain. The CDR3 consists of 12 residues. Germline lookup yields CDR1 SGHRS and CDR2 YFSETQ. Trimming took 4 bases from V and 4 from J, leaving 8 bases between them. The CDR3 region has the DNA TGCGCCAGCAGCGGGGTCGGCACTGAAGCTTTCTTT. It encodes CASSGVGTEAFF.

This clonotype was picked up a small number of times. V is TRBV9 and J is TRBJ1-2, with D perhaps matching TRBD1 (6 bases). Trimming took 4 bases from V and 4 from J, leaving 23 bases between them. The CDR3 consists of 17 residues. Per the germline V gene, CDR1 is SGDLS and CDR2 is YYNGEE. The CDR3 spells CASSHEGGPPISYGYTF. CDR3 in DNA: TGTGCCAGCAGCCACGAGGGGGGCCCCCCTATTAGCTATGGCTACACCTTC.

In nucleotides, the CDR3 is TGTGCCAGCAGTTACACGGGTAGCACAGATACGCAGTATTTT. Translation gives CASSYTGSTDTQYF. V and J are TRBV6-5 and TRBJ2-3; D is unclear. In germline, CDR1 is MNHEY, CDR2 SVGAGI. V was clipped by 2 bases and J by 0 bases, with 6 bases between them. The CDR3 consists of 14 residues.

The chain recombines TRBV9 with TRBJ2-7, with D uncertain. Per the germline V gene, CDR1 is SGDLS and CDR2 is YYNGEE. This CDR3 is 14 amino acids long. V was clipped by 2 bases and J by 4 bases, with 13 bases between them. The CDR3: CASSVTQHGYEQYF. In nucleotides, the CDR3 is TGTGCCAGCAGCGTCACGCAGCACGGATACGAGCAGTACTTC.

This clonotype occurred a few times. V is TRBV6-2 or TRBV6-3 and J is TRBJ2-3; 7 bases agree with TRBD1. CDR1 and CDR2 from the germline V gene are MNHEY and SVGEGT. This CDR3 region has 16 residues. J was trimmed by 4 bases and V by 4 bases; bases with no gene match: 11. In nucleotides, the CDR3 is TGTGCCAGCAGTTCGGACAGGACTGCCGTCCCAGATACGCAGTATTTT. Translated, it gives CASSSDRTAVPDTQYF.

The rearrangement uses TRBV29-1 and TRBJ1-2, with D possibly being TRBD1 (6 bases). Germline V gene data show CDR1 as SQVTM and CDR2 as ANQGSEA. V was pared by 3 bases and J by 3 bases, with 11 bases between. This CDR3 has 13 residues. CDR3 amino acids: CSVEGGAYYGYTF. The CDR3 DNA follows: TGCAGCGTTGAGGGGGGGGCGTACTATGGCTACACCTTC.